This entry is about one T cell receptor (beta chain). The target of this receptor is not known. The input lacks base qualities; no much larger clone sits a single base away. The data were obtained in a study of blood T cells in healthy people across ages (dated by TCRdb to 2015 to 2017). Background for the entire study: In model experiments, roughly one uniquely barcoded TCR beta cDNA molecule per two T cells was captured by template switching. To avoid experimental bias, donors of different ages were spread randomly across the sequencing lanes. Age-related changes in TCR beta repertoire diversity were measured in the study by deep sequencing normalized with unique cDNA molecular identifiers. Donors were grouped into four age groups: young (average approximately 15 years), middle-aged (39), aged (roughly 67) and long-lived (about 82). For two donors (one aged 18 to 29 and one aged 80 or older), the study analyzed two additional independent replicas of 1 million unique cDNA reads from the same blood draw. General findings and caveats noted by the study authors: Estimates of total diversity based on one million sequenced T cells were considered lower bounds and underestimates. Compared with the aged group, the long-lived group had more naive CD4+ T cells, fewer expanded clones and increased TCR diversity, a pattern suggesting age selection. Observed TCR beta diversity per million T cells fell roughly linearly with age, and a significant reduction was already apparent by age around 36. Because profiling used bulk unsorted PBMCs, naive and antigen-experienced compartments could not be compared conclusively. There was a strong correlation between observed TCR beta diversity and the percentage of naive T cells measured by flow cytometry. The CMV infection status of donors was not known, potentially confounding age-related changes in expanded clonotypes.

Preparation of the library involved 5' RACE. The data were produced on an Illumina HiSeq 2500. The second PCR ran for roughly 7 to 12 cycles and used a J-beta primer mix along with a sample-barcoded 5' primer. A unique molecular identifier was introduced onto each TCR beta cDNA molecule by a template-switch 5' adaptor carrying 12 random nucleotides. At least 3 million CDR3-containing paired-end reads were obtained from each sample. The Mint cDNA synthesis kit, primed by a TRBC-specific oligonucleotide, was used to synthesize first-strand cDNA from all RNA. Following uracil-DNA glycosylase treatment, all cDNA underwent a first 18-cycle PCR with the universal primers M1SS and BC2_uni_R. The authors' analysis ran thus. Each sample was normalized by randomly selecting 1 million high-quality reads, each carrying a distinct molecular identifier. Reads with shared molecular identifiers were discarded instead of being binned into consensus sequences. MiTCR, set to a Q25 quality threshold and the strictest error-elimination algorithm, was used for CDR3 identification, clonotype clustering and error correction. A nonparametric unseen species model using Euler transformation provided a lower-bound estimate of total TCR beta diversity. Using fastp at Q25 and MiXCR, TCRdb reprocessed the public reads and kept productive beta chains. Every entry covers one CDR3 protein and lists the most common genes and DNA from its rows. TCRdb, not the original authors, processed these V and J calls. Here the sample has around 600,000 distinct CDR3 sequences; roughly 43% occur a single time. Around 24% of the sample goes to the ten largest clones.

The donors were about 40 Caucasian individuals from Russia, aged about 6 to 95 years, who were systemically healthy. Roughly 9.5 milliliters of peripheral blood were drawn from each donor into EDTA-treated Vacutainer tubes. PBMCs were isolated by Ficoll-Paque density-gradient centrifugation, with at least 6.5 million obtained per sample. Total RNA, at least 6 micrograms per sample, was extracted from PBMCs with Trizol reagent. The percentages of naive CD45RAhigh/CD27high T cells were determined by flow cytometry on a PBMC aliquot from every donor. The material sequenced was blood. This receptor was taken from an older man in good health.

CDR3 reads: CASSLTQGSNEQFF. The sequence in DNA is TGTGCCAGCAGCCTTACACAGGGAAGCAATGAGCAGTTCTTC. Here the chain combines TRBV28 and TRBJ2-1, with TRBD1 as a weak D call on 6 bases. CDR1 is given as MDHEN and CDR2 as SYDVKM, both from the germline V gene. From cysteine to phenylalanine, the CDR3 is 14 amino acids long. Of all the DNA, just the CDR3 is kept, 42 bases in frame from base 1. Deletion took 6 bases off V and 6 bases off J, with a span of 15 bases between the germline ends. Joined to the reference TRBV28 and TRBJ2-1 proteins, this CDR3 gives the full variable domain: DVKVTQSSRYLVKRTGEKVFLECVQDMDHENMFWYRQDPGLGLRLIYFSYDVKMKEKGDIPEGYSVSREKKERFSLILESASTNQTSMYLCASSLTQGSNEQFFGPGTRLTVL.